The 14 T cell receptor beta chains below were found in one sample sequenced in a study of shared clonotypes between healthy human individuals. The table came from immunoSEQ multiplex PCR; TCRdb's copy has only in-frame clones and leaves some out. The repertoire holds about half a million clones, with roughly 80% as singletons. The sequenced sample was PBMCs. Every receptor here comes from a woman in her thirties or forties in good health. Some clones in this sample may be carry-over from other donors' samples.

This clone appeared once. The rearrangement uses TRBV19 and TRBJ2-5; TRBD2 might be the D (6 bases). The V end was cut by 5 bases, the J end by 3 bases, with 16 bases between. The germline CDR1 and CDR2 sequences are LNHDA and SQIVND (reference sequence). The CDR3 consists of 15 residues. The CDR3 DNA follows: TGTGCCAGTAGTGCGGGGACCGCTAGGGAAGAGACCCAGTACTTC. Translation: CASSAGTAREETQYF.

This clone was seen at least ten times. The chain joins TRBV7-8 to TRBJ1-1; D is ambiguous. V lost 5 bases, J lost 5 bases, and 15 bases lay in between. The germline gives CDR1 SGHVS, CDR2 FQNEAQ. CDR3 length: 14 amino acids. CDR3 in amino acids: CASSPVGIGTEAFF. As DNA, the CDR3 is TGTGCCAGCAGCCCCGTTGGGATCGGGACTGAAGCTTTCTTT.

The rearrangement links TRBV9 to TRBJ2-4; D gene ambiguous. This CDR3 has 13 amino acids. Trimming cost V 3 bases and J 1 base, with 5 bases left between them. Germline CDR1 reads SGDLS; CDR2 reads YYNGEE. This CDR3 is CASSGAAKNIQYF. CDR3 coding DNA: TGTGCCAGCAGCGGGGCGGCCAAAAACATTCAGTACTTC.

The chain employs TRBV19 and TRBJ1-2, with D perhaps matching TRBD1 (5 bases). V was pared by 3 bases and J by 8 bases, with 13 bases between. The CDR3 extends over 13 amino acids. Germline-derived CDR1 and CDR2 are LNHDA and SQIVND (reference sequence). Here the CDR3 reads CASSIRGGTGYTF. In nucleotides, the CDR3 is TGTGCCAGTAGTATCCGGGGGGGGACCGGCTACACCTTC.

V usage is TRBV5-1 and J usage is TRBJ2-7; tentatively, D is TRBD2 (5 bases). V was clipped by 1 base and J by 7 bases, with 15 bases between them. CDR3 length equals 14 residues. Germline values: CDR1 SGHRS, CDR2 YFSETQ. The CDR3 DNA reads as TGCGCCAGCAGCTTGAGGGTCGGCACGGGGGAGCAGTACTTC. Residues: CASSLRVGTGEQYF.

The chain combines TRBV5-6 with TRBJ2-1; 7 nucleotides align to TRBD2. Germline V lookup: CDR1 SGHDT, CDR2 YYEEEE. The CDR3 contains 16 residues. Trimming at V came to 4 bases and at J to 4 bases, leaving 11 bases not matched to a gene. The CDR3 here is CASSPDLAGVYNEQFF. The CDR3 nucleotides are TGTGCCAGCAGCCCCGACCTTGCGGGAGTTTACAATGAGCAGTTCTTC.

As concerns this clone: Since a far larger clone is one base different, this is likely a read error. The chain is built from TRBV30 and TRBJ2-1, with D unresolved. Germline loops: CDR1 GTSNPN, CDR2 SVGIG (reference sequence). This CDR3 spans 12 amino acids. For the CDR3, the DNA is TGTGCCTGGGGTGTCACCGTGGGGGAGCAGTTCTTC. It is translated as CAWGVTVGEQFF.

This clone was observed a few times. The chain couples TRBV5-4 to TRBJ2-7; D unresolved. Germline values: CDR1 SGHNT, CDR2 YYREEE (reference sequence). Trimming stripped 4 bases from V and 4 bases from J, with 15 bases between. CDR3 length equals 14 residues. CDR3 sequence (DNA): TGTGCCAGCAGCCCCGTCGGACCTCAATACGAGCAGTACTTC. Protein: CASSPVGPQYEQYF. The entire variable domain, with the rest obtained from reference TRBV5-4 and TRBJ2-7, is as follows: ETGVTQSPTHLIKTRGQQVTLRCSSQSGHNTVSWYQQALGQGPQFIFQYYREEENGRGNFPPRFSGLQFPNYSSELNVNALELDDSALYLCASSPVGPQYEQYFGPGTRLTVT.

This clone was seen a single time. Only one base separates this from a far larger clonotype, so it likely reflects a read error. The same CDR3 also results from other DNA sequences found in this sample. The CDR3 sequence: CASSISGVDYGYTF. CDR3 DNA: TGTGCCAGTAGTATATCGGGGGTCGACTATGGCTACACCTTC. The chain links TRBV19 to TRBJ1-2, with D possibly TRBD1 on 5 matching bases. The CDR3 extends over 14 amino acids. The germline V gene encodes CDR1 LNHDA and CDR2 SQIVND (reference sequence). V was trimmed by 2 bases and J by 3 bases, leaving 10 bases between them.

Points on this clone: Given a much more abundant clone one base away, this may be a read error. This chain joins TRBV6-4 and TRBJ2-3; TRBD1 aligns across 10 bases. CDR1 and CDR2 from the germline V gene are MRHNA and SNTAGT. The CDR3 extends over 16 amino acids. The CDR3 loop is CASSDRGTGETDAQYF. The DNA for the CDR3 is TGTGCCAGCAGTGACCGCGGGACAGGGGAGACAGATGCGCAGTATTTT.

For this clone: It is likely a read error: a sequence one base away is far more abundant. The chain joins TRBV4-1 to TRBJ1-1; D ambiguous. Between the trimmed V and J ends, which lost 3 bases and 3 bases, there was a span of 14 bases. This CDR3 is built from 15 residues. Looked up from germline, CDR1 is MGHRA and CDR2 is YSYEKL. Here the CDR3 reads CASSQGSGRYTEAFF. CDR3 DNA sequence: TGCGCCAGCAGCCAGGGCTCGGGTAGGTACACTGAAGCTTTCTTT.

This chain connects TRBV5-1 to TRBJ1-1; no reliable D call. The CDR3 length is 13 residues. Trimming left V 3 bases short and J 2 bases short, with 8 bases between. CDR1 and CDR2 from the germline V gene are SGHRS and YFSETQ. The CDR3 here is CASSSNQNTEAFF. In nucleotides, the CDR3 is TGCGCCAGCAGCTCGAACCAAAACACTGAAGCTTTCTTT.

The V gene is TRBV15, the J gene TRBJ2-7, with 14 bases aligning to TRBD2. The CDR3 length is 14 residues. V lost 3 bases, J lost 6 bases, and 1 base stayed unmatched. Germline V gene data show CDR1 as LNHNV and CDR2 as YYDKDF (reference sequence). The CDR3 protein is CATSRGLAGAEQYF. The CDR3 region has the DNA TGTGCCACCAGCAGGGGACTAGCGGGAGCCGAGCAGTACTTC.

The J gene is TRBJ2-6, the V gene TRBV7-6; 10 nucleotides match TRBD1. The CDR3 extends over 17 amino acids. J gave up 0 bases and V 5 bases, and 4 bases lay outside the gene matches. Germline values: CDR1 SGHVS, CDR2 FNYEAQ. The CDR3, as DNA: TGTGCCAGCAGCACCGGGACAGGGGTCTCTGGGGCCAACGTCCTGACTTTC. Its translation is CASSTGTGVSGANVLTF. Using reference TRBV7-6 and TRBJ2-6 for the parts outside the CDR3, the full variable domain is GAGVSQSPRYKVTKRGQDVALRCDPISGHVSLYWYRQALGQGPEFLTYFNYEAQQDKSGLPNDRFSAERPEGSISTLTIQRTEQRDSAMYRCASSTGTGVSGANVLTFGAGSRLTVL.